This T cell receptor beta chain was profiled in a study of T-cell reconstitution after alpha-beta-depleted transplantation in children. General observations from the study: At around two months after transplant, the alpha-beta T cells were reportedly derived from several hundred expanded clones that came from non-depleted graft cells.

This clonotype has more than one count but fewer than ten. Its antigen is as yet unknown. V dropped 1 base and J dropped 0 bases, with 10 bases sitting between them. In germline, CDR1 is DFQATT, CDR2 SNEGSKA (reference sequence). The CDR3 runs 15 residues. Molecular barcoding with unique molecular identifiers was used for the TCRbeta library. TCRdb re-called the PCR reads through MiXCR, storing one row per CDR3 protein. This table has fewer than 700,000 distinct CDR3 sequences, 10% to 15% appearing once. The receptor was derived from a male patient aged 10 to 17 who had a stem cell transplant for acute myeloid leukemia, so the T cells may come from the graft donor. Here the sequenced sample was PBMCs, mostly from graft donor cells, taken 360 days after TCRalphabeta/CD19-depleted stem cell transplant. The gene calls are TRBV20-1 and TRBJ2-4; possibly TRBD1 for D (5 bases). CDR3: CSARGGQLAKNIQYF. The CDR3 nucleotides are TGCAGTGCTAGAGGAGGACAACTAGCCAAAAACATTCAGTACTTC.